This T cell receptor beta chain was identified during a study of T-cell memory formation after mild COVID-19. The study's findings and limits: Clones that contracted clustered mainly in CM and EM if CD4+ and in EMRA if CD8+.

One entry per CDR3 protein results from TCRdb running MiXCR on the 5' RACE reads. The data contain about 440,000 distinct CDR3 sequences, around 18% of them singletons. This clonotype was seen many times. Its antigen is as yet unknown. V lost 3 bases and J lost 4, with 6 bases in between. This CDR3 is 13 amino acids long. Germline-derived CDR1 and CDR2 are SGHTA and FQGTGA. The genes are TRBV7-3 and TRBJ2-2; no reliable D call. Sequencing was done on a sample of PBMCs or a T cell subset sorted from them (not recorded which). The source of this sequence is an adult woman who had mild COVID-19 (a few samples of this study predate the infection). Cell type and time point are not known. The DNA of the CDR3 is TGTGCCAGCAGCTTGGCCCCCACCGGGGAGCTGTTTTTT. Encoded protein: CASSLAPTGELFF.